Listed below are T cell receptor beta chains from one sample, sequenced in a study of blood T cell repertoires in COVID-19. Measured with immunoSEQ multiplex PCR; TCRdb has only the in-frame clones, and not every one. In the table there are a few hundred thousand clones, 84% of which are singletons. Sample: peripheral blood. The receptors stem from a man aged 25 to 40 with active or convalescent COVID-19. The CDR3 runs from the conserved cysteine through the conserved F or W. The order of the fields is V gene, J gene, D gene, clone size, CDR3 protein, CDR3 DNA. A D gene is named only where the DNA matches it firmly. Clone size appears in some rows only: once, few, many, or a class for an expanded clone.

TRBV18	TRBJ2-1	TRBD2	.	CASSPSLAGGQDEQFF	TGTGCCAGCTCACCATCACTAGCGGGGGGGCAGGATGAGCAGTTCTTC
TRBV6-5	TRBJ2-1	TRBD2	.	CASSQPGLVVNEQFF	TGTGCCAGCAGCCAACCGGGACTAGTCGTCAATGAGCAGTTCTTC
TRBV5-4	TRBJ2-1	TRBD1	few	CASSPRQGPFLNEQFF	TGTGCCAGCAGCCCCAGACAGGGACCCTTTCTCAATGAGCAGTTCTTC
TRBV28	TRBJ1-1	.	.	CASSQPPAEAFF	TGTGCCAGCAGCCAACCCCCAGCTGAAGCTTTCTTT
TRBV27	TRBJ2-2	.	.	CASTWQGGTGELFF	TGTGCCAGCACTTGGCAGGGAGGCACCGGGGAGCTGTTTTTT
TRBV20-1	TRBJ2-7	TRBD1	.	CSAGGRTGGYEQYF	TGCAGTGCTGGTGGCAGGACAGGGGGTTACGAGCAGTACTTC
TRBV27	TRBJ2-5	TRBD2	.	CASSLRSGGQETQYF	TGTGCCAGCAGTTTACGTAGCGGGGGGCAAGAGACCCAGTACTTC
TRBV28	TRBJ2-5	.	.	CASSYPGLETQYF	TGTGCCAGCAGTTATCCGGGATTAGAGACCCAGTACTTC
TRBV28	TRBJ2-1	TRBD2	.	CASSPAGVAGYEQFF	TGTGCCAGCAGTCCGGCGGGGGTAGCAGGCTATGAGCAGTTCTTC
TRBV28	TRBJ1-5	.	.	CASTLEVLNQPQHF	TGTGCCAGCACCCTGGAGGTTCTAAATCAGCCCCAGCATTTT
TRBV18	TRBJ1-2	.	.	CASSPREHYGYTF	TGTGCCAGCTCACCCCGGGAACACTATGGCTACACCTTC
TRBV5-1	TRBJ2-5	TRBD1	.	CASSLGQGLGQETQYF	TGCGCCAGCAGCTTGGGACAGGGATTGGGGCAAGAGACCCAGTACTTC
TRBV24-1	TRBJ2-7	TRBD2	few	CATTRGSGRYEQYF	TGTGCCACCACCCGAGGGAGCGGGAGATACGAGCAGTACTTC
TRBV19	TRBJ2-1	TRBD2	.	CASRGWSGRADEQFF	TGTGCCAGTAGGGGTTGGAGCGGGAGGGCCGATGAGCAGTTCTTC
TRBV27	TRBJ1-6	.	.	CASSLWSPQGPLHF	TGTGCCAGCAGTTTGTGGTCCCCTCAGGGACCCCTCCACTTT
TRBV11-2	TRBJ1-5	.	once	CASSEAGQPQHF	TGTGCCAGCAGCGAGGCGGGGCAGCCCCAGCATTTT
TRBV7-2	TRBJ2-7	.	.	CASRSAGRYEQYF	TGTGCCAGCAGATCCGCGGGTCGTTACGAGCAGTACTTC
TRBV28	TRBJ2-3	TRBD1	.	CASSWDRVIDTQYF	TGTGCCAGCAGTTGGGACAGGGTGATAGATACGCAGTATTTT
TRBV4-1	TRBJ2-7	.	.	CASSQDRTYHYEQYF	TGCGCCAGCAGCCAAGATAGGACATACCACTACGAGCAGTACTTC
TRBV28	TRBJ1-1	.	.	CASGQRQSNTEAFF	TGTGCCAGCGGACAGAGACAATCGAACACTGAAGCTTTCTTT
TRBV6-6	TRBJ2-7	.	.	CASSSPDTMSSYEQYF	TGTGCCAGCAGTTCCCCGGACACTATGAGCTCCTACGAGCAGTACTTC
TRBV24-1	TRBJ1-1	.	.	CATRRGANTEAFF	TGTGCCACCCGCCGCGGGGCGAACACTGAAGCTTTCTTT
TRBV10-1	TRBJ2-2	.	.	CASSEGKRVRAGELFF	TGCGCCAGCAGTGAGGGAAAAAGGGTGAGGGCCGGGGAGCTGTTTTTT
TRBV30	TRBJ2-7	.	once	CAWSVWGGLSSYEQYF	TGTGCCTGGAGTGTATGGGGGGGCCTGAGCTCCTACGAGCAGTACTTC
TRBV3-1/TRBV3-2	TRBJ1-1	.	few	CASSPYVGDWNTEAFF	TGTGCCAGCAGCCCCTATGTGGGGGACTGGAACACTGAAGCTTTCTTT
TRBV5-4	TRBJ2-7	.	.	CASSFGQPDEQYF	TGTGCCAGCAGCTTTGGACAGCCCGACGAGCAGTACTTC
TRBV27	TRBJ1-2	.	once	CASSLTGSGYYGYTF	TGTGCCAGCAGTTTAACAGGGTCTGGTTACTATGGCTACACCTTC
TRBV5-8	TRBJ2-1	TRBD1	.	CASRRTGDNEQFF	TGTGCCAGCAGGCGGACAGGGGACAATGAGCAGTTCTTC
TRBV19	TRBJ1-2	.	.	CASSMTVGNYGYTF	TGTGCCAGTAGTATGACAGTTGGGAACTATGGCTACACCTTC
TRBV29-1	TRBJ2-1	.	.	CSPVGLGDNEQFF	TGCAGCCCCGTGGGCCTCGGGGACAATGAGCAGTTCTTC
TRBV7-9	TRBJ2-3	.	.	CASSFTEDRSDTQYF	TGTGCCAGCAGCTTCACCGAGGACAGATCAGATACGCAGTATTTT
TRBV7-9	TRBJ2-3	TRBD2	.	CASSLGLAGIGDTQYF	TGTGCCAGCAGCTTAGGGCTAGCGGGGATAGGAGATACGCAGTATTTT
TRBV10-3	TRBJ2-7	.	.	CAIRQADEQYF	TGTGCCATCAGACAGGCCGACGAGCAGTACTTC
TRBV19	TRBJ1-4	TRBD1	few	CAGQGGVGEKLFF	TGTGCCGGACAGGGGGGAGTTGGGGAAAAACTGTTTTTT
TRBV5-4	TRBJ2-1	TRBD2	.	CASSHMWGGGALNEQFF	TGTGCCAGCAGCCACATGTGGGGCGGGGGGGCGTTGAATGAGCAGTTCTTC
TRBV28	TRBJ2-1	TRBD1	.	CASNWRDRGRYNEQFF	TGTGCCAGCAACTGGAGGGACAGGGGTAGGTACAATGAGCAGTTCTTC
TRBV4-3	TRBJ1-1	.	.	CASRKKPPGRENTEAFF	TGCGCCAGCCGCAAAAAGCCACCCGGGAGAGAGAACACTGAAGCTTTCTTT
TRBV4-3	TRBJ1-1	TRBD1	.	CASSHKGAATEAFF	TGCGCCAGCAGCCACAAGGGGGCAGCCACTGAAGCTTTCTTT
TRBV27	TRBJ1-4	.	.	CASGLPGVANEKLFF	TGTGCCAGCGGCCTACCGGGGGTGGCTAATGAAAAACTGTTTTTT